This T cell receptor (beta chain) came from a study of blood T cells in healthy people across ages. The overall study: About one barcoded beta molecule per two T cells came from capture by template switching.

Sample-barcoded 5' priming and a J-beta primer mix drove a second PCR of roughly 7 to 11 cycles. CDR3-containing paired-end reads numbered at least 2.5 million in each sample. TCRdb reanalysed the 5' RACE reads using MiXCR and keeps one entry per CDR3 protein. The repertoire holds some 710,000 distinct CDR3 sequences, with 20% to 25% as singletons. Per germline, CDR1 LGHDT and CDR2 YNNKEL (reference sequence). CDR3 size: 16 residues. V gave up 4 bases and J gave up 7 bases, with 19 bases separating them. The source is a man aged 70-80 years in good health. The sample consisted of blood. The chain employs TRBV3-1 and TRBJ1-4; the D gene is possibly TRBD1 (5 bases). The DNA of the CDR3 is TGTGCCAGCAGCCTCGGTATGGACACTGGGGGTGAAAAACTGTTTTTT. Translated, it gives CASSLGMDTGGEKLFF. The entire variable domain, with the rest obtained from reference TRBV3-1 and TRBJ1-4, is as follows: DTAVSQTPKYLVTQMGNDKSIKCEQNLGHDTMYWYKQDSKKFLKIMFSYNNKELIINETVPNRFSPKSPDKAHLNLHINSLELGDSAVYFCASSLGMDTGGEKLFFGSGTQLSVL.